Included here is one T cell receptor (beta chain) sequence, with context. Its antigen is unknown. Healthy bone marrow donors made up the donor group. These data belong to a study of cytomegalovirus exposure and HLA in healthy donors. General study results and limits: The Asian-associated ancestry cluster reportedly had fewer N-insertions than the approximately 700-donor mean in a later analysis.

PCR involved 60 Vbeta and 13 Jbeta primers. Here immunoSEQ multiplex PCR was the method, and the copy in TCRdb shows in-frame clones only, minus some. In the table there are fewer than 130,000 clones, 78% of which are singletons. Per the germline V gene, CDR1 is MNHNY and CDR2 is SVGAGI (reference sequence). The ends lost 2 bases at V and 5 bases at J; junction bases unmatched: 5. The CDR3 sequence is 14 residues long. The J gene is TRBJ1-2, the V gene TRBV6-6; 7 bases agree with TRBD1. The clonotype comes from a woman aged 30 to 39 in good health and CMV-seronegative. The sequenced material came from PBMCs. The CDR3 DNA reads TGTGCCAGCAGTTACCTCGCAGGGGGATATGGCTACACCTTC. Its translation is CASSYLAGGYGYTF.